A selection of T cell receptor beta chains follows, all from one sample in a study of blood T cell repertoires in COVID-19. TCRdb keeps only in-frame clones here, not all; method: immunoSEQ multiplex PCR. The sample holds around 200,000 clones, approximately 86% seen once. Sequenced material: PBMCs or T cells enriched from blood (not recorded which). The receptors were sampled from a woman aged 25 to 39 who had been exposed to COVID-19. CDR3s include the opening cysteine and the closing phenylalanine or tryptophan. The order of the fields is CDR3 length, V gene, J gene, CDR3 protein.

length: 14; V: TRBV30; J: TRBJ1-2; CDR3: CAWSAQTGENGYTF
length: 18; V: TRBV6-1; J: TRBJ1-5; CDR3: CASSVSYRTGGSNQPQHF
length: 15; V: TRBV7-3; J: TRBJ1-1; CDR3: CASSPGGGPNTEAFF
length: 15; V: TRBV19; J: TRBJ2-7; CDR3: CASSIFGQGIREQYF
length: 15; V: TRBV19; J: TRBJ2-2; CDR3: CASSWRTVVHGELFF
length: 14; V: TRBV5-6; J: TRBJ1-2; CDR3: CASSSPTGKNGYTF
length: 14; V: TRBV2; J: TRBJ2-5; CDR3: CASSAGTASKTQYF
length: 15; V: TRBV2; J: TRBJ1-4; CDR3: CASSEGGTWDEKLFF
length: 15; V: TRBV10-1; J: TRBJ1-4; CDR3: CASSESSQEGEKLFF
length: 13; V: TRBV7-2; J: TRBJ2-6; CDR3: CASGWMRGTALTF
length: 17; V: TRBV5-6; J: TRBJ1-2; CDR3: CASSPGTLRRSNYGYTF
length: 12; V: TRBV12-5; J: TRBJ2-7; CDR3: CASGLVGGGQYF
length: 15; V: TRBV7-6; J: TRBJ2-5; CDR3: CASSFQGQTPKTQYF
length: 11; V: TRBV6-1; J: TRBJ1-2; CDR3: CASSDRDGYTF
length: 16; V: TRBV6-1; J: TRBJ1-2; CDR3: CASSEPRTEKIHGYTF
length: 11; V: TRBV29-1; J: TRBJ2-5; CDR3: CSVVGGETQYF
length: 17; V: TRBV4-2; J: TRBJ2-3; CDR3: CASSQDVRRGGTDTQYF
length: 17; V: TRBV9; J: TRBJ2-3; CDR3: CASSAIPGTGTTDTQYF
length: 17; V: TRBV5-4; J: TRBJ2-1; CDR3: CASSRKQGGTNVDEQFF
length: 11; V: TRBV13; J: TRBJ2-3; CDR3: CASSSGDTQYF
length: 11; V: TRBV29-1; J: TRBJ1-1; CDR3: CSVDTYGEAFF
length: 14; V: TRBV19; J: TRBJ1-5; CDR3: CASSYGQGHQPQHF
length: 13; V: TRBV30; J: TRBJ2-2; CDR3: CAWSRQGAGELFF
length: 18; V: TRBV9; J: TRBJ2-1; CDR3: CASSQTSGGYSSYNEQFF
length: 10; V: TRBV20-1; J: TRBJ1-1; CDR3: CSVPRGEAFF
length: 15; V: TRBV3-1/TRBV3-2; J: TRBJ1-2; CDR3: CASSQVDSPNYGYTF
length: 14; V: TRBV6-5; J: TRBJ2-7; CDR3: CASSTPYRDYEQYF
length: 13; V: TRBV23-1; J: TRBJ1-1; CDR3: CASRVGESTEAFF
length: 16; V: TRBV19; J: TRBJ2-7; CDR3: CASSPWDRGGSDEQYF
length: 13; V: TRBV6-5; J: TRBJ2-3; CDR3: CASRDSDTDTQYF
length: 15; V: TRBV28; J: TRBJ1-5; CDR3: CASSSPQGTNQPQHF
length: 15; V: TRBV6-5; J: TRBJ2-1; CDR3: CASSVSGGAYNEQFF
length: 16; V: TRBV29-1; J: TRBJ1-4; CDR3: CSGWVPATGAREKLFF
length: 14; V: TRBV6-5; J: TRBJ1-2; CDR3: CASRPPGGNYGYTF
length: 19; V: TRBV5-1; J: TRBJ2-7; CDR3: CASSLGGGQGFHPLYEQYF
length: 14; V: TRBV30; J: TRBJ1-5; CDR3: CASPLTGGNQPQHF
length: 14; V: TRBV2; J: TRBJ1-6; CDR3: CASGPSSYNSPLHF
length: 20; V: TRBV24-1; J: TRBJ1-2; CDR3: CATSDRTVASQTRGNRGYTF
length: 14; V: TRBV5-4; J: TRBJ2-2; CDR3: CASARETNTGELFF
length: 14; V: TRBV5-8; J: TRBJ2-1; CDR3: CASSLSGGYNEQFF
length: 17; V: TRBV6-1; J: TRBJ2-3; CDR3: CASSEWDGGVRPDTQYF
length: 12; V: TRBV3-1/TRBV3-2; J: TRBJ1-2; CDR3: CASSRYRDGYTF
length: 13; V: TRBV7-9; J: TRBJ2-1; CDR3: CASSRNDGDEQFF
length: 13; V: TRBV5-4; J: TRBJ1-2; CDR3: CASGQSLDYGYTF
length: 12; V: TRBV19; J: TRBJ1-2; CDR3: CASSWTGRGYTF
length: 16; V: TRBV2; J: TRBJ2-6; CDR3: CARQQGSSSGANVLTF
length: 14; V: TRBV10-3; J: TRBJ1-3; CDR3: CAISPQGPGNTIYF
length: 15; V: TRBV3-1/TRBV3-2; J: TRBJ2-7; CDR3: CASSLSDRVAGEQYF